This is a list of T cell receptor beta chains from one sample in a study of blood T cell repertoires in COVID-19. TCRdb's table, derived via immunoSEQ multiplex PCR, lists solely in-frame clones and lacks some. The sample includes over 300,000 clones, 70% to 90% of them seen just once. Sequencing input: PBMCs or T cells enriched from blood (not recorded which). The receptors were gathered from a woman aged 30 to 39 who had recovered from COVID-19. Both conserved end residues are part of each CDR3. D genes are given only for firm matches. For some rows the clone size is stated as once, few or many, or as a class when expanded; others skip it.

V gene	J gene	clone size	D gene	CDR3 protein	CDR3 DNA
TRBV30	TRBJ1-2	-	-	CAWSVEQVPYGYTF	TGTGCCTGGAGTGTAGAGCAGGTCCCCTATGGCTACACCTTC
TRBV27	TRBJ1-5	-	TRBD1	CASSPGQLFNQPQHF	TGTGCCAGCAGCCCGGGACAGCTTTTCAATCAGCCCCAGCATTTT
TRBV19	TRBJ1-2	-	TRBD1	CASGQEYLYGYTF	TGTGCCAGCGGACAGGAGTATCTCTATGGCTACACCTTC
TRBV19	TRBJ2-3	-	TRBD2	CASKGGTLRSTDTQYF	TGTGCCAGTAAGGGAGGGACCCTAAGGAGCACAGATACGCAGTATTTT
TRBV5-1	TRBJ1-1	once	-	CASSSMQGVATEAFF	TGCGCCAGCAGCTCGATGCAGGGCGTTGCCACTGAAGCTTTCTTT
TRBV5-1	TRBJ2-1	-	-	CASSLGDLDRNEQFF	TGCGCCAGCAGCCTAGGGGATTTAGATAGGAATGAGCAGTTCTTC
TRBV6-2/TRBV6-3	TRBJ1-1	-	TRBD1	CASSNSTGGPFFRNTEAFF	TGTGCCAGCAGTAACTCGACAGGGGGCCCCTTTTTTAGGAACACTGAAGCTTTCTTT
TRBV30	TRBJ1-2	-	-	CAWSRRGVANYGYTF	TGTGCCTGGAGCCGTCGGGGGGTTGCAAACTATGGCTACACCTTC
TRBV30	TRBJ1-6	once	-	CAWTESSYNSPLHF	TGTGCCTGGACGGAGAGCTCCTATAATTCACCCCTCCACTTT
TRBV4-2	TRBJ1-1	few	-	CASSQGNRVGITEAFF	TGTGCCAGCAGCCAAGGGAACAGGGTCGGTATTACTGAAGCTTTCTTT
TRBV19	TRBJ2-1	-	-	CASSIILTDEQFF	TGTGCCAGTAGTATTATCCTTACGGATGAGCAGTTCTTC
TRBV15	TRBJ1-3	-	-	CATSRDLGRGGGNTIYF	TGTGCCACCAGCAGAGATCTTGGCAGGGGTGGTGGAAACACCATATATTTT
TRBV19	TRBJ2-7	-	TRBD1	CASSDTGTGVSYEQYF	TGTGCCAGTAGTGATACCGGGACAGGGGTCTCCTACGAGCAGTACTTC
TRBV4-1	TRBJ1-3	-	-	CASSQEEASSGNTIYF	TGCGCCAGCAGCCAAGAGGAGGCGAGCTCTGGAAACACCATATATTTT
TRBV14	TRBJ2-5	-	-	CASSQVSGEETQYF	TGTGCCAGCAGCCAAGTCTCGGGGGAAGAGACCCAGTACTTC
TRBV27	TRBJ2-3	once	TRBD2	CASSWVAGGTDTQYF	TGTGCCAGCAGTTGGGTAGCGGGGGGAACAGATACGCAGTATTTT
TRBV29-1	TRBJ2-5	-	TRBD1	CSVSVGQGVETQYF	TGCAGCGTTAGTGTGGGACAGGGGGTAGAGACCCAGTACTTC
TRBV9	TRBJ1-6	-	-	CASSVAGNSPLHF	TGTGCCAGCAGCGTAGCCGGTAATTCACCCCTCCACTTT
TRBV14	TRBJ1-1	-	-	CASSPLGGMNTEAFF	TGTGCCAGCAGCCCCCTGGGGGGGATGAACACTGAAGCTTTCTTT
TRBV5-1	TRBJ1-6	-	TRBD1	CASSLAVSVGQDGSPLHF	TGCGCCAGCAGCTTGGCCGTTTCAGTGGGACAGGACGGTTCACCCCTCCACTTT